The entry that follows covers one T cell receptor beta chain sequence. Its antigen is still unknown. Per-nucleotide qualities are absent, and no much larger clonotype sits a single base away. The data were taken from a study of blood T cell repertoires in COVID-19 (dated by TCRdb to the early 2020s). Background on the whole study: Collaborator samples came from the United States, Italy and Spain and covered acute and convalescent phases of COVID-19. The prospective study material was composed of cDNA or gDNA derived from T cells, B-cell-depleted T cells, or PBMCs. Deeply sampled blood TCRbeta repertoires from subjects exposed to, actively infected with, or recovered from COVID-19 were included in the dataset. The repertoires were released in a freely available public database intended as a resource for research on the immune response to SARS-CoV-2. The samples were drawn from two sources: the first 160 participants of the ongoing ImmuneRACE study, and fewer than 1,500 subjects contributed by 6 global collaborators. Sample metadata almost always included a de-identified subject ID, COVID-19 status, age in years and sex. Where available, HLA class I and class II types were taken from metadata supplied by the sample provider and were not determined by assay-based typing. Points the paper makes about the study in general: The quantity of clinical and demographic metadata differed by source and by participant and was supplied without curation.

In Seattle, one collaborating source enrolled patients while the infection was active and tracked those patients longitudinally over the course of disease. The collaborating institutions used their own protocols to collect whole blood in K2EDTA tubes. For TCRbeta analysis, collaborator samples were shipped as frozen whole blood, as isolated PBMCs, or as DNA extracted from either sample type. TCRbeta CDR3 regions were amplified from genomic DNA using the immunoSEQ Assay, a bias-controlled multiplex PCR. On the study's bioinformatics: The number of nucleated cells in each sample was estimated from the amplification of reference gene primers within the assay. To quantify the absolute abundance of each unique TCRbeta CDR3 rearrangement, sequence reads were collapsed and filtered. For each sample, productive Simpson clonality was calculated as the square root of Simpson's diversity index over productive rearrangements. Imported from immuneACCESS, the table was reduced by TCRdb to in-frame sequences with V and J called. These copies leave out some clones; in studies compared against another copy, an unresolved V gene accounts for under half, and the cause of the remainder is not known. That table furnishes V, J and clone size, whereas the DNA furnished D and trimming. The sample table contains roughly 250,000 clones; only one count was recorded for 80% to 85% of them. Approximately 14% of the sample rests with the top ten.

From cysteine to phenylalanine, the CDR3 is 15 amino acids long. Only the CDR3 part of the read is kept: 45 bases, read in frame from the first base. Trimming accounts for 4 bases at V and 7 bases at J, while the number of junction bases matched to no gene is 9. As encoded in the germline V gene (reference sequence), CDR1 is DFQATT while CDR2 is SNEGSKA. The sample comprised peripheral blood. The chain is made from TRBV20-1 and TRBJ1-4, and TRBD1 matches 10 of the central bases. The origin of this receptor is a person aged 70 to 85 with COVID-19, enrolled during active disease. The CDR3 loop reads CSATDPGTGVEKLFF. In nucleotides, the sequence is TGCAGTGCTACTGACCCCGGGACAGGGGTTGAAAAACTGTTTTTT.